The rows below give T cell receptor beta chains drawn from one sample of a study of CXCR3-negative and CXCR3-positive naive CD8 T cells. TCRdb re-called the 5' RACE reads; every CDR3 protein appears as one record, without DNA. This table holds approximately 100,000 distinct CDR3 sequences. Material: naive CXCR3+ CD8+ T cells from blood. The receptor source for this set is a human donor in good health. Some clones in this sample may be carry-over from other donors' samples. Each CDR3 is given with its conserved first and last residue. The order of the fields is J gene, V gene, CDR3 protein.

>TRBJ1-2|TRBV7-2
CASSPTTGSAYGYTF
>TRBJ1-2|TRBV29-1
CSVEHGANYGYTF
>TRBJ2-3|TRBV7-9
CASSIITDTQYF
>TRBJ2-7|TRBV2
CASRNLDRVDEQYF
>TRBJ2-4|TRBV27
CASSLRQGLAKNIQYF
>TRBJ2-6|TRBV29-1
CSVDQGSSGANVLTF
>TRBJ2-1|TRBV5-1
CASSSLSRGYNEQFF
>TRBJ2-1|TRBV7-9
CASSKDSYNEQFF
>TRBJ2-7|TRBV4-2
CASSQERAGNYEQYF
>TRBJ2-2|TRBV27
CASSLGLNTGELFF
>TRBJ2-1|TRBV5-1
CASSFPPGEQFF
>TRBJ2-1|TRBV7-6
CASSLSRRGTSGGSSYNEQFF
>TRBJ2-1|TRBV29-1
CSVGAGGPYNEQFF
>TRBJ1-1|TRBV29-1
CSVDYGGQNTEAFF
>TRBJ2-7|TRBV6-1
CASSARQGYNEQYF
>TRBJ2-1|TRBV6-2/TRBV6-3
CASSFQTGYNEQFF
>TRBJ1-3|TRBV7-9
CASSDYLVPGQGAGGGNTIYF
>TRBJ2-1|TRBV10-3
CAISERKGQSSYNEQFF
>TRBJ2-3|TRBV11-2
CASSFGSADTQYF
>TRBJ2-1|TRBV2
CASSGGTSSYNEQFF
>TRBJ2-1|TRBV7-7
CASSPSGSANNEQFF
>TRBJ2-7|TRBV4-2
CASSQGGQGAGFFSYEQYF
>TRBJ2-3|TRBV12-2
CASRLGLAASGTDTQYF
>TRBJ1-4|TRBV7-6
CASRDSRVGEKLFF
>TRBJ2-7|TRBV7-9
CASSFGVSYSGEQYF
>TRBJ2-1|TRBV9
CASSVPTSDNEQFF
>TRBJ2-5|TRBV7-6
CASSFYRFQETQYF
>TRBJ2-7|TRBV7-9
CASSLDPTLDLYF
>TRBJ2-3|TRBV10-3
CANTTSGWDTQYF
>TRBJ2-3|TRBV28
CASSSWTSGGASDTQYF
>TRBJ1-3|TRBV7-6
CASSFLVRGRGNTIYF
>TRBJ2-3|TRBV2
CASSDGLAGTDTQYF
>TRBJ2-7|TRBV7-6
CASSTQTSLAYEQYF
>TRBJ2-3|TRBV7-9
CASSLASGGTDTQYF
>TRBJ1-1|TRBV5-1
CASSWMTGDTEAFF
>TRBJ2-1|TRBV19
CASSIVSGYNEQFF